This TCR beta chain was sequenced in a study of T cell responses to AZD1222 COVID-19 vaccine. With regard to this clone: Its antigen is undetermined.

Trimming pared 3 bases from V and 4 bases from J, leaving 16 bases between. There are 15 residues in the CDR3. Germline V gives CDR1 SGDLS, CDR2 YYNGEE. Produced via immunoSEQ multiplex PCR; TCRdb's table is partial and in-frame only. The repertoire holds about 140,000 clones, with approximately 89% as singletons. Study-level results: Most donors were white British and more were female, and clonal diversity was possibly underestimated. Vaccine-associated CD4 TCRs spanned spike, dominant at 160-218 and 743-854.

This receptor was identified in an adult in good health. The chain links TRBV9 to TRBJ1-2, with D possibly being TRBD1 (6 bases). The sample here was peripheral blood, taken on day 0 of AZD1222 vaccination. CDR3 DNA: TGTGCCAGCAGCGCCACAGGGTATGGGGCCTATGGCTACACCTTC. This translates into CASSATGYGAYGYTF. The full variable domain, with the rest looked up from reference TRBV9 and TRBJ1-2, is DSGVTQTPKHLITATGQRVTLRCSPRSGDLSVYWYQQSLDQGLQFLIQYYNGEERAKGNILERFSAQQFPDLHSELNLSSLELGDSALYFCASSATGYGAYGYTFGSGTRLTVV.